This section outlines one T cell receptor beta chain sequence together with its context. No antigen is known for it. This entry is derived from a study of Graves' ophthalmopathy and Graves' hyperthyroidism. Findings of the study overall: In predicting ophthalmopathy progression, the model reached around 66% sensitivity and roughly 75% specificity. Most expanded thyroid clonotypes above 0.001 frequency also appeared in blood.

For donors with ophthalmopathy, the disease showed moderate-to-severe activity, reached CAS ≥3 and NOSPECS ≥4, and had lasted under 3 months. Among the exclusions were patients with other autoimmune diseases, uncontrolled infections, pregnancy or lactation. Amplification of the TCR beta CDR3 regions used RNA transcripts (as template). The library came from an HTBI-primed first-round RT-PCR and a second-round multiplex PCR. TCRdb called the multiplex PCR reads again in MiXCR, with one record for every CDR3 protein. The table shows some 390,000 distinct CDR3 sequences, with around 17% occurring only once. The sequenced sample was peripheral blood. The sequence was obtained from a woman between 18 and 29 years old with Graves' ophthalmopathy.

CDR3 region: CATQGLAGVYEQYF. CDR3 nucleotide sequence: TGTGCCACCCAGGGACTAGCGGGAGTCTACGAGCAGTACTTC. The J gene is TRBJ2-7, the V gene TRBV10-3; the match to TRBD2 covers 14 bases. J was trimmed by 3 bases and V by 10 bases; bases with no gene match: 5. The CDR3 runs to 14 residues. CDR1 is ENHRY, CDR2 SYGVKD, per germline.